The 5 T cell receptor beta chains presented below share a single source sample, sequenced in a study of preoperative IRX-2 immunotherapy in early breast cancer. Treatment specified: preoperative locoregional IRX-2 cytokine immunotherapy. Produced via immunoSEQ multiplex PCR; TCRdb's table is partial and in-frame only. The sample includes 95,000 to 100,000 clones, about nine tenths of them seen just once. The sample consisted of tumor tissue, taken after IRX-2 immunotherapy. The receptors derive from a human donor with breast cancer.

This chain joins TRBV10-1 and TRBJ1-4; no reliable D call. The V gene lost 3 bases and the J gene lost 8 bases, with 10 bases spanning the gap. The germline CDR1 and CDR2 sequences are WNHNN and SYGVQD (reference sequence). The CDR3 consists of 13 residues. CDR3: CASSDGVGEKLFF. The CDR3 DNA reads TGCGCCAGCAGTGACGGGGTTGGGGAAAAACTGTTTTTT.

The chain links TRBV29-1 to TRBJ2-3; D is possibly TRBD1 (6 bases). The ends were cut back, 6 bases at V and 2 bases at J, with 12 bases in the middle. The CDR3 is 13 amino acids. In germline, CDR1 is SQVTM, CDR2 ANQGSEA. For the CDR3, the DNA is TGCAGCGTCGGACAGTCGACCACAGATACGCAGTATTTT. It codes for CSVGQSTTDTQYF.

The chain uses TRBV19 and TRBJ1-5; TRBD1 agrees at 7 bases. The CDR3 contains 19 residues. Germline lookup yields CDR1 LNHDA and CDR2 SQIVND (reference sequence). After removal of 6 bases from V and 2 bases from J, the junction contained 19 bases not matched to a gene. CDR3 region: CASRGVVAGGLFGNQPQHF. CDR3 bases: TGTGCCAGTAGGGGCGTGGTGGCAGGGGGTTTGTTTGGCAATCAGCCCCAGCATTTT.

The rearrangement joins TRBV28 to TRBJ1-1, with D perhaps TRBD1 (5 bases). The CDR3 covers 14 residues. Germline assignment: CDR1 MDHEN and CDR2 SYDVKM. With 1 base removed from V and 0 bases from J, the gap between germline ends came to 6 bases. This CDR3 reads CASSLYRMNTEAFF. CDR3 DNA: TGTGCCAGCAGTTTATACAGGATGAACACTGAAGCTTTCTTT. Using reference TRBV28 and TRBJ1-1 for the parts outside the CDR3, the full variable domain is DVKVTQSSRYLVKRTGEKVFLECVQDMDHENMFWYRQDPGLGLRLIYFSYDVKMKEKGDIPEGYSVSREKKERFSLILESASTNQTSMYLCASSLYRMNTEAFFGQGTRLTVV.

V gene TRBV6-8 combines with J gene TRBJ1-1; D possibly corresponds to TRBD1 (5 bases). Trimming took 2 bases from V and 3 from J, leaving 13 bases between them. This CDR3 contains 15 residues. Per germline, CDR1 MNHGY and CDR2 SAAAGT. This CDR3 reads CASSYPRDQDTEAFF. The CDR3 DNA reads TGTGCCAGCAGTTACCCCAGGGACCAAGACACTGAAGCTTTCTTT.